This TCR beta chain is drawn from a study of cytomegalovirus exposure and HLA in healthy donors. Study-level results: Specific recognition of CMV antigens was confirmed in vitro for a few chains (all CMV-associated).

With respect to this clone: What it binds is not known.

Trimming pared 11 bases from V and 9 bases from J, leaving 17 bases between. Germline assignment: CDR1 MNHEY and CDR2 SVGAGI. CDR3 length equals 12 residues. Researchers ran the PCR with 60 Vbeta and 13 Jbeta primers. TCRdb's table, derived via immunoSEQ multiplex PCR, lists solely in-frame clones and lacks some. The table lists some 150,000 clones, roughly 85% of them singletons. The receptor was derived from a woman in her twenties or thirties in good health and CMV-seronegative. This rearrangement joins TRBV6-5 to TRBJ2-1; maybe TRBD2 (6 bases). Sequencing was carried out using PBMCs. CDR3 DNA: TGTGCCGCCCTAGAGGGGCGGGGTGAGCAGTTCTTC. Translated, it gives CAALEGRGEQFF.